This T cell receptor beta chain is drawn from a study of regulatory T cells in long-lasting Graves disease. Building the TCR beta libraries relied on iRepertoire HTBI primers, and CDR3 regions underwent Arm-PCR. TCRdb used MiXCR to reprocess the multiplex PCR reads, holding one entry per CDR3 protein. Of fewer than 450,000 distinct CDR3 sequences in the sample, about 15% were seen once. As regards this clonotype: A single base separates this from a much larger clone, so it may be a read error.

Time point indicated: newly diagnosed GD, antithyroid drugs for less than 3 months. There was RNA extracted from PBMCs, and the TCR library was made from it. The length of the CDR3 is 14 residues. Deletions cut 0 bases from V and 4 bases from J, with 6 bases between. Germline V gene sequence: CDR1 MNHEY, CDR2 SVGAGI. These sequences were also reported in another study, on T cells in Graves' hyperthyroidism and ophthalmopathy.

J is TRBJ2-2 and V is TRBV6-5; D is possibly TRBD1 (5 bases). This sample comprised peripheral blood mononuclear cells (PBMCs), obtained at new diagnosis, from a patient treated with antithyroid drugs. The sequence derives from a woman aged 40 to 50 with Graves disease. Here the CDR3 DNA reads TGTGCCAGCAGTTACTCGCAGGGCACCGGGGAGCTGTTTTTT. Its protein product is CASSYSQGTGELFF.